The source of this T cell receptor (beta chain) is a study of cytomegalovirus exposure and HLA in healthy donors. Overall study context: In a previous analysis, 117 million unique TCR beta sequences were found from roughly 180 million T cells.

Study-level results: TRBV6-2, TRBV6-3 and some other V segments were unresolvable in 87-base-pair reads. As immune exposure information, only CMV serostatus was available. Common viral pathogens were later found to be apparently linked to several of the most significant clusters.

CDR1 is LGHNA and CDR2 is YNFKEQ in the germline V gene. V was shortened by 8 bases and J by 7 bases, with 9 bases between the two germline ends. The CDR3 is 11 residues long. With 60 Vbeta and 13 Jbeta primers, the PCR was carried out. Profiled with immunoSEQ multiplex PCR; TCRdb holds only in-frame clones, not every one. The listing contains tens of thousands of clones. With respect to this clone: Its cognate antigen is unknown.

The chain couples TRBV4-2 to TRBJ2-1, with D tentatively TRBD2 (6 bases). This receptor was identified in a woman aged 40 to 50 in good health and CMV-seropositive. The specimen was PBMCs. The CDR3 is CASQGGNEQFF. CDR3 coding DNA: TGTGCCAGCCAAGGAGGGAATGAGCAGTTCTTC.